These 10 T cell receptor beta chains came from one sample sequenced in a study of T cells after yellow fever vaccination. TCRdb re-called the 5' RACE reads with MiXCR, one entry per CDR3 protein. This sample has hundreds of thousands of distinct CDR3 sequences, with approximately 13% found just once. This material consisted of PBMCs, taken on the day of the yellow fever booster vaccination. The origin of the receptors is a man younger than 45 who received the YFV17D yellow fever vaccine.

This sequence joins TRBV25-1 and TRBJ2-5; a weak D match, TRBD2 (6 bases). There are 17 residues in the CDR3. Germline CDR1 reads MGHDK; CDR2 reads SYGVNS. Trimming cost V 1 base and J 3 bases, with 18 bases left between them. The CDR3 DNA is TGTGCCAGCAGTGAATTGATTAGCGGAGGCGCCGAAGAGACCCAGTACTTC. Its translation: CASSELISGGAEETQYF.

This clonotype was counted between two and nine times. The chain employs TRBV5-6 and TRBJ1-1, with 9 bases lining up with TRBD1. This CDR3 has 17 residues. Germline values: CDR1 SGHDT, CDR2 YYEEEE. Trimming removed 3 bases from V and 2 bases from J; junction bases left unmatched: 11. The CDR3 spells CASSSPRGQGLNTEAFF. Written as DNA, the CDR3 is TGTGCCAGCAGCTCGCCTCGAGGACAGGGGCTTAACACTGAAGCTTTCTTT.

This clonotype was counted only a few times. J is TRBJ2-1 and V is TRBV5-1; the match to TRBD1 covers 7 bases. This CDR3 has 15 residues. Germline V gene lookup returns CDR1 SGHRS and CDR2 YFSETQ. V lost 4 bases to trimming and J lost 1 base; unmatched junction nucleotides: 5. This chain's CDR3 is CASSVTGESYNEQFF. CDR3 coding DNA: TGCGCCAGCAGCGTTACAGGGGAATCCTACAATGAGCAGTTCTTC. Complete variable domain (other parts from reference TRBV5-1 and TRBJ2-1): KAGVTQTPRYLIKTRGQQVTLSCSPISGHRSVSWYQQTPGQGLQFLFEYFSETQRNKGNFPGRFSGRQFSNSRSEMNVSTLELGDSALYLCASSVTGESYNEQFFGPGTRLTVL.

The chain carries TRBV3-1 and TRBJ1-5; D is ambiguous. From germline, CDR1 is LGHDT and CDR2 YNNKEL (reference sequence). The ends were cut back, 2 bases at V and 6 bases at J, with 5 bases in the middle. This CDR3 is 12 amino acids long. The CDR3 sequence: CASSQTGQPQHF. In DNA, the CDR3 is TGTGCCAGCAGCCAAACCGGTCAGCCCCAGCATTTT.

The chain couples TRBV29-1 to TRBJ2-3; 7 bases fit TRBD2. Germline-derived CDR1 and CDR2 are SQVTM and ANQGSEA. The CDR3 runs 11 residues. J gave up 4 bases and V 7 bases, and 2 bases lay outside the gene matches. The CDR3 region is CSATSPDTQYF. The CDR3, as DNA: TGCAGCGCGACTAGCCCAGATACGCAGTATTTT.

The chain links TRBV12-3 or TRBV12-4 to TRBJ2-3; D is ambiguous. This CDR3 region has 12 residues. The germline V and J ends were trimmed by 7 bases and 10 bases, with 15 bases remaining between them. CDR3 coding DNA: TGTGCCAGCAAATTCCTAGGCATGGCGCAGTATTTT. Encoded protein: CASKFLGMAQYF.

The chain links TRBV4-3 to TRBJ2-1; 10 nucleotides line up with TRBD2. V was pared by 0 bases and J by 4 bases, with 3 bases of the junction left unmatched. Germline V lookup: CDR1 LGHNA, CDR2 YSLEER. The CDR3 consists of 16 residues. CDR3 sequence reads: CASSQDTSGTYNEQFF. In nucleotides, the CDR3 is TGCGCCAGCAGCCAAGATACTAGCGGGACTTACAATGAGCAGTTCTTC.

The rearrangement links TRBV12-3 or TRBV12-4 to TRBJ2-1, with 10 bases identical to TRBD2. This CDR3 has 18 residues. V gave up 11 bases and J gave up 5 bases; unmatched junction bases: 21. The CDR3 bases are TGTGCCTTCTGTTTTCGGTCTTCTAGCGGGAGTCTCCACAATGAGCAGTTCTTC. This gives the protein CAFCFRSSSGSLHNEQFF.

The chain combines TRBV7-6 with TRBJ2-7, with D possibly matching TRBD1 (6 bases). Germline V gene sequence: CDR1 SGHVS, CDR2 FNYEAQ. V was cut by 7 bases and J by 5 bases, with 18 bases left in between. The CDR3 covers 14 residues. The CDR3: CASTQRDTEDEQYF. The CDR3 DNA follows: TGTGCCAGCACCCAGAGGGACACCGAGGACGAGCAGTACTTC.

This clonotype was detected a few times. V and J are TRBV2 and TRBJ1-3, with D perhaps TRBD1 (5 bases). This CDR3 has 15 amino acids. V lost 2 bases to trimming and J lost 3 bases, with 11 bases between them. Looked up from germline, CDR1 is SNHLY and CDR2 is FYNNEI. The CDR3, as DNA: TGTGCCAGCAGTGAACGGCAGGGAAGTGGAAACACCATATATTTT. Translation: CASSERQGSGNTIYF.